Listed below are T cell receptor beta chains from one sample, sequenced in a study of control samples from healthy donors and cancer patients. The assay was immunoSEQ multiplex PCR, and TCRdb's table has in-frame clones only and misses some. The sample has some 99,000 clones; 80% to 90% are singletons. The sample consisted of blood. The receptor source for this set is a woman aged 50 to 60 in good health. The CDR3 runs from the conserved cysteine through the conserved F or W. Fields, in order: CDR3 DNA, CDR3 protein, CDR3 length, V gene, D gene, J gene, clone size. D genes are given only for firm matches. Clone size is not always given. Where it is, it says once, few, many or a class for expanded clones.

TGTGCCAGCAGTTACTCCGGGGGCAGAGGGGAAAAACTGTTTTTT,CASSYSGGRGEKLFF,15,TRBV6-5,.,TRBJ1-4,once
TGTGCCAGCAGTTACCCGGGGGGGAGCGGGGGGTGGTATGAGCAGTTCTTC,CASSYPGGSGGWYEQFF,17,TRBV6-2/TRBV6-3,TRBD2,TRBJ2-1,.
TGTGCCAGCAGTCTGATGAGCAGCAATCAGCCCCAGCATTTT,CASSLMSSNQPQHF,14,TRBV27,.,TRBJ1-5,.
TGTGCCAGCAGTTCTACTAGCGATCAGGACTTC,CASSSTSDQDF,11,TRBV6-2/TRBV6-3,TRBD2,TRBJ2-5,.
TGCAGCGTCGGCCTTAGCGGGGGGCCCAATGAGCAGTTCTTC,CSVGLSGGPNEQFF,14,TRBV29-1,TRBD2,TRBJ2-1,.
TGTGCCAGCAGCTTCAGACTAGCGGGGGCCTCGAACACCGGGGAGCTGTTTTTT,CASSFRLAGASNTGELFF,18,TRBV11-2,TRBD2,TRBJ2-2,once
TGTGCCAGCAGTTCCCAACTAGGAAATGAGCAGTTCTTC,CASSSQLGNEQFF,13,TRBV6-2/TRBV6-3,.,TRBJ2-1,.
TGTGCCAGCAGCGGACAGGGGAGTATACGCGCTTTCTTT,CASSGQGSIRAFF,13,TRBV6-2/TRBV6-3,TRBD1,TRBJ1-1,.
TGTGCCAGCAGCTCCTCGGAGTTGGGAAGTAATGAGCAGTTCTTC,CASSSSELGSNEQFF,15,TRBV5-8,.,TRBJ2-1,.
TGTGCCAGCAGCCTCGTGGGCGGTATGGGAAATGAGCAGTTCTTC,CASSLVGGMGNEQFF,15,TRBV7-2,.,TRBJ2-1,.
TGTGCCAGTACCGCGACGGCGATACTTGCAACTAATGAAAAACTGTTTTTT,CASTATAILATNEKLFF,17,TRBV19,.,TRBJ1-4,.
TGTGCCAGTTTAGTCCGGGACGAGCCATACGAGCAGTACTTC,CASLVRDEPYEQYF,14,TRBV6-6,.,TRBJ2-7,.
TGTGCCAGCAGCTCCCCGGCCTATAGCAATCAGCCCCAGCATTTT,CASSSPAYSNQPQHF,15,TRBV27,.,TRBJ1-5,.
TGTGCCAGCAGCTTAATCAGGAGGGAAGAGACCCAGTACTTC,CASSLIRREETQYF,14,TRBV11-2,.,TRBJ2-5,.
TGTGCCAGCACCCCGACAGCGAGCTCCTATAATTCACCCCTCCACTTT,CASTPTASSYNSPLHF,16,TRBV9,.,TRBJ1-6,.
TGTGCCAGCAGCTCCATAAACTCCCCGACCAGGCAGGGGACTGAAGCTTTCTTT,CASSSINSPTRQGTEAFF,18,TRBV7-3,.,TRBJ1-1,.
TGTGCCAGCAGCTTTCTTCCCGGTCTCAGCGTCACCGGGGAGCTGTTTTTT,CASSFLPGLSVTGELFF,17,TRBV11-3,.,TRBJ2-2,.
TGTGCCAGCAGCTACCGTGGCGACACAGGGGAGGGCTACACCTTC,CASSYRGDTGEGYTF,15,TRBV6-5,TRBD1,TRBJ1-2,.
TGTGCCAGCAGCTTCGGCCACAATGAGCAGTTCTTC,CASSFGHNEQFF,12,TRBV7-2,.,TRBJ2-1,.
TGTGCCAGCAGGAAAAGGCCGGAGACCCAGTACTTC,CASRKRPETQYF,12,TRBV3-1/TRBV3-2,.,TRBJ2-5,.
TGTGCCGGCTCACCACCGACGACTACTTTCACAGATACGCAGTATTTT,CAGSPPTTTFTDTQYF,16,TRBV18,.,TRBJ2-3,.
TGTGCCAGTAGTACGGCAGGGGTTAGCACAGATACGCAGTATTTT,CASSTAGVSTDTQYF,15,TRBV19,.,TRBJ2-3,.
TGTGCCAGCAGTGGTTTGAGGGGGCGCGGAGAGACCCAGTACTTC,CASSGLRGRGETQYF,15,TRBV2,TRBD1,TRBJ2-5,.
TGCGCCAGCAGCCAAGGGGGGGACGCGGGACTTAGGACCGGGGAGCTGTTTTTT,CASSQGGDAGLRTGELFF,18,TRBV4-3,.,TRBJ2-2,.
TGTGCCAGCAGCCCTGAGCTTGACACCGGGGAGCTGTTTTTT,CASSPELDTGELFF,14,TRBV9,.,TRBJ2-2,.